A single sample gave rise to the 23 T cell receptor beta chains below, sequenced in a study of CD8 T cells in ankylosing spondylitis. MiXCR, applied by TCRdb to the 5' RACE reads, yields one record per CDR3 protein. The data show about 360,000 distinct CDR3 sequences, with over 12% seen just once and 0.95% to 1.4% held by the top ten. The sample was blood, either unsorted or a sorted T cell fraction (not recorded which). The receptors stem from a male donor with ankylosing spondylitis or in good health (not recorded which).

This clonotype was recorded many times. The rearrangement links TRBV10-3 to TRBJ2-7; D gene unclear. V lost 10 bases to trimming and J lost 2 bases, with 15 bases between them. Germline CDR1 ENHRY, CDR2 SYGVKD. There are 13 residues in the CDR3. CDR3 amino acids: CASGEQVAYEQYF. The CDR3 nucleotides read TGTGCCAGCGGCGAGCAGGTGGCCTACGAGCAGTACTTC.

The V and J genes are TRBV12-5 and TRBJ2-5; 12 nucleotides line up with TRBD2. Germline V gene data show CDR1 as LGHNT and CDR2 as FRNRAP. Trimming at V came to 1 base and at J to 5 bases, leaving 5 bases not matched to a gene. This CDR3 has 16 residues. For the CDR3, the DNA is TGTGCTAGTGGTTTGGGACTAGCGGGAGTGTGGGAGACCCAGTACTTC. Its translation is CASGLGLAGVWETQYF.

The J gene is TRBJ1-5, the V gene TRBV7-2; the D is unclear. Looked up from germline, CDR1 is SGHTA and CDR2 is FQGNSA. CDR3 size: 13 residues. The ends were cut back, 1 base at V and 0 bases at J, with 1 base in the middle. The CDR3: CASSLVSNQPQHF. CDR3 in DNA: TGTGCCAGCAGCTTAGTTAGCAATCAGCCCCAGCATTTT.

The chain recombines TRBV5-1 with TRBJ2-3; 7 bases align to TRBD1. This CDR3 region has 15 residues. After removal of 5 bases from V and 2 bases from J, the junction contained 8 bases not matched to a gene. The V gene's germline CDR1 is SGHRS and CDR2 YFSETQ. For the CDR3, the DNA is TGCGCCAGCAGTTCCGGGACAGCCCTCACAGATACGCAGTATTTT. It encodes CASSSGTALTDTQYF.

The chain is built from TRBV20-1 and TRBJ1-5; D remains ambiguous. Germline CDR1 is DFQATT and CDR2 is SNEGSKA (reference sequence). This CDR3 has 16 amino acids. The ends were cut back, 3 bases at V and 0 bases at J, with 15 bases in the middle. DNA for the CDR3: TGCAGTGCTAGTCCCGGGAATAGCTATAGCAATCAGCCCCAGCATTTT. Amino acid sequence: CSASPGNSYSNQPQHF.

The V gene is TRBV3-1, the J gene TRBJ2-5, with D uncertain. This CDR3 region has 13 residues. Germline V gene sequence: CDR1 LGHDT, CDR2 YNNKEL (reference sequence). V was pared by 1 base and J by 5 bases, with 8 bases between. CDR3 DNA sequence: TGTGCCAGCAGCCAAGGGTTAGTGGAGACCCAGTACTTC. Translated: CASSQGLVETQYF.

The chain recombines TRBV7-9 with TRBJ2-3; maybe TRBD2 (6 bases). Between the trimmed V and J ends, which lost 5 bases and 4 bases, there was a span of 16 bases. The CDR3 is made up of 15 amino acids. Germline V gives CDR1 SEHNR, CDR2 FQNEAQ (reference sequence). The CDR3 is CASSPHSTSPDTQYF. The CDR3 DNA is TGTGCCAGCAGCCCCCACTCGACTAGTCCAGATACGCAGTATTTT.

The CDR3 DNA is TGTGCCAGCAGTTTCCCCCGGAGCCCATATGGCTACACCTTC. This translates into CASSFPRSPYGYTF. V usage is TRBV2 and J usage is TRBJ1-2; D unresolved. The CDR3 sequence is 14 residues long. Germline V CDR1 and CDR2: SNHLY, FYNNEI. V was trimmed by 5 bases and J by 5 bases, leaving 15 bases between them.

The chain combines TRBV6-5 with TRBJ2-6; tentative D call: TRBD1 (6 bases). Germline values: CDR1 MNHEY, CDR2 SVGAGI. The CDR3 is made up of 18 amino acids. V gave up 3 bases and J gave up 3 bases, with 18 bases separating them. The CDR3 coding sequence is TGTGCCAGCAGTTATGGGCCCCCTCAGGGGCATGGGGCCAACGTCCTGACTTTC. Its translation: CASSYGPPQGHGANVLTF.

The V call is TRBV15, the J call TRBJ1-1; no definite D call. Looked up from germline, CDR1 is LNHNV and CDR2 is YYDKDF (reference sequence). The CDR3 is made up of 15 amino acids. V was cut by 2 bases and J by 0 bases, with 10 bases left in between. In DNA form, the CDR3 reads TGTGCCACCAGCAGAAAGGGATCCCTGAACACTGAAGCTTTCTTT. Amino acid sequence: CATSRKGSLNTEAFF.

By share, this clonotype counts as medium-sized. The rearrangement joins TRBV5-1 to TRBJ1-1, with D hard to call. The germline CDR1 and CDR2 sequences are SGHRS and YFSETQ. This CDR3 is 13 amino acids long. V gave up 2 bases and J gave up 4 bases, with 9 bases separating them. The CDR3 sequence: CASSFIGSTEAFF. CDR3 bases: TGCGCCAGCAGCTTTATAGGGTCCACTGAAGCTTTCTTT.

This clonotype occurred a few times. The rearrangement links TRBV5-1 to TRBJ2-1; 8 bases are a match to TRBD2. The CDR3 totals 15 residues. Germline assignment: CDR1 SGHRS and CDR2 YFSETQ. V was pared by 1 base and J by 3 bases, with 3 bases of the junction left unmatched. The CDR3 DNA follows: TGCGCCAGCAGCTTGAGCGGGGGACGCTACAATGAGCAGTTCTTC. Residues: CASSLSGGRYNEQFF. The full variable domain, its missing parts supplied by reference TRBV5-1 and TRBJ2-1, is KAGVTQTPRYLIKTRGQQVTLSCSPISGHRSVSWYQQTPGQGLQFLFEYFSETQRNKGNFPGRFSGRQFSNSRSEMNVSTLELGDSALYLCASSLSGGRYNEQFFGPGTRLTVL.

This clonotype has only a few counts. The chain has TRBV10-3 and TRBJ2-5, with 7 bases lining up with TRBD2. The germline V gene encodes CDR1 ENHRY and CDR2 SYGVKD. The CDR3 is made up of 15 amino acids. Trimming took 4 bases from V and 3 from J; bases not matched to a gene: 8. CDR3 in DNA: TGTGCCATCAGTGGGTCGAGACTAGCAAAAGAGACCCAGTACTTC. Amino acids: CAISGSRLAKETQYF.

CDR3 sequence (DNA): TGTGCCAGCAGTTTGGGACTAGCGATGACCACAGATACGCAGTATTTT. Residues: CASSLGLAMTTDTQYF. This chain links TRBV6-2 or TRBV6-3 with TRBJ2-3; 10 bases line up with TRBD2. V shed 4 bases and J 2 bases; nucleotides not matched to a gene: 6. This CDR3 contains 16 residues. Germline V gene sequence: CDR1 MNHEY, CDR2 SVGEGT.

V usage is TRBV20-1 and J usage is TRBJ2-5; TRBD2 matches 9 bases. This CDR3 contains 15 residues. Germline CDR1 and CDR2: DFQATT and SNEGSKA (reference sequence). Trimming took 3 bases from V and 2 from J; bases not matched to a gene: 7. The CDR3 loop reads CSASFGGGAQETQYF. In DNA, the CDR3 is TGCAGTGCTAGTTTCGGCGGGGGGGCTCAAGAGACCCAGTACTTC.

This clonotype was picked up a small number of times. The chain carries TRBV5-1 and TRBJ1-1; D perhaps matches TRBD1 (6 bases). CDR1 is SGHRS and CDR2 is YFSETQ in the germline V gene. The CDR3 totals 16 residues. Trimming removed 0 bases at V and 1 base at J, with 13 bases between. CDR3 residues: CASSLGGGLPNTEAFF. CDR3 nucleotide sequence: TGCGCCAGCAGCTTGGGCGGGGGGCTGCCGAACACTGAAGCTTTCTTT.

The CDR3 here is CSATPGQDSYEQYF. CDR3 coding DNA: TGCAGCGCTACCCCGGGACAGGACTCCTACGAGCAGTACTTC. The chain combines TRBV29-1 with TRBJ2-7, with 8 bases fitting TRBD1. V was clipped by 7 bases and J by 0 bases; unmatched bases: 8. Germline loops: CDR1 SQVTM, CDR2 ANQGSEA. The CDR3 runs to 14 residues.

This chain connects TRBV29-1 to TRBJ1-3, with D unresolved. V was trimmed by 6 bases and J by 2 bases, leaving 11 bases between them. Germline V gene lookup returns CDR1 SQVTM and CDR2 ANQGSEA. This CDR3 region has 13 residues. The CDR3 DNA follows: TGCAGCGTCTCCGTGGGAGCTGGAAACACCATATATTTT. Translation: CSVSVGAGNTIYF.

The V gene is TRBV4-1, the J gene TRBJ2-7; the D is unclear. Trimming removed 4 bases at V and 2 bases at J, with 18 bases between. In germline, CDR1 is MGHRA, CDR2 YSYEKL. The CDR3 length is 16 residues. The DNA for the CDR3 is TGCGCCAGCAGCCTCCCCCCAAGCCGCCTTCCCTACGAGCAGTACTTC. Amino acids: CASSLPPSRLPYEQYF.

The chain carries TRBV20-1 and TRBJ2-3; no firm D call. Germline V gives CDR1 DFQATT, CDR2 SNEGSKA (reference sequence). V gave up 2 bases and J gave up 6 bases, with 9 bases separating them. The CDR3 loop spans 12 amino acids. Written as DNA, the CDR3 is TGCAGTGCTAGACCCTACACGGATACGCAGTATTTT. Translating it yields CSARPYTDTQYF.

This clonotype was detected only a few times. The chain couples TRBV5-4 to TRBJ2-3; D is uncertain. V lost 4 bases to trimming and J lost 4 bases, with 10 bases between them. The CDR3 has 13 amino acids. Germline CDR1 SGHNT, CDR2 YYREEE (reference sequence). CDR3 in amino acids: CASSPPRADTQYF. As DNA, the CDR3 is TGTGCCAGCAGCCCACCCCGGGCAGATACGCAGTATTTT.

This clonotype was seen repeatedly, ten times or more. CDR3 bases: TGTGCCACCCGGGACTCTAACACCGGGGAGCTGTTTTTT. Protein: CATRDSNTGELFF. The chain recombines TRBV2 with TRBJ2-2, with D perhaps matching TRBD2 (6 bases). The V and J ends lost 10 bases and 2 bases respectively, with 11 bases between them. Per germline, CDR1 SNHLY and CDR2 FYNNEI. The CDR3 has 13 amino acids.

In its sample, this clonotype was seen a few times. This chain links TRBV5-1 with TRBJ2-3, with TRBD2 identical over 12 bases. Per germline, CDR1 SGHRS and CDR2 YFSETQ. The CDR3 covers 18 residues. Unmatched junction bases numbered 9, after V lost 4 bases and J lost 0 bases. The CDR3 nucleotides are TGCGCCAGCAGCCCAGGACTAGCGGGGCACTCTAGCACAGATACGCAGTATTTT. It codes for CASSPGLAGHSSTDTQYF.